This paragraph covers one T cell receptor (beta chain) sequence. Its specificity is not known. Reverse transcription of all isolated RNA meant that expressed TCRB transcripts were sequenced. Method: immunoSEQ multiplex PCR; TCRdb's copy keeps in-frame clones and lacks some. The data hold approximately 150,000 clones, with less than 11% observed a single time. This CDR3 comprises 14 residues. V gave up 4 bases and J gave up 2 bases; unmatched junction bases: 3. In germline, CDR1 is SGHRS, CDR2 YFSETQ. This sample was included in a study of beta chain features in type 1 diabetes. About the research overall: The study examined 107,917,701 sorted cells across all samples.

Study observations and caveats: The naive, central memory and Treg TCRB repertoires of patients appeared to be more similar to one another than those of healthy donors.

Sorted CD4+ subsets: naive, central memory, regulatory, stem cell-like memory (CD45RO/CCR7/CD25/CD127/CD95/CD27 panel). Input material: naive CD4+ T cells from blood. The clonotype comes from a man younger than 30 in good health. The chain joins TRBV5-1 to TRBJ2-7, with 10 bases aligning to TRBD1. The CDR3: CASSGGQGAYEQYF. The CDR3 nucleotides read TGCGCCAGCAGCGGAGGACAGGGGGCCTACGAGCAGTACTTC.